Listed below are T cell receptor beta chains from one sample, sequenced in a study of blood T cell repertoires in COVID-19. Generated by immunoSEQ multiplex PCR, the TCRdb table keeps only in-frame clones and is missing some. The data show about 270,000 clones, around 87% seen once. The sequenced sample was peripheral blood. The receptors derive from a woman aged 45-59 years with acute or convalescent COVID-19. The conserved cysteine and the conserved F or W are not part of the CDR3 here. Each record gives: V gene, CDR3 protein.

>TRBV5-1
ASSLSSGRARSYNEQF
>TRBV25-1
AASSSREETQY
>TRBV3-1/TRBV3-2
ASSQVLWGGGEQF
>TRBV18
ASSPTTPAGEKLF
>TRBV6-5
ASSTTGATYEQY
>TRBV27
ASSPMGQGETEAF
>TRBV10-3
AISTGLGNQPQH
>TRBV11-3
ASSPGTDTQY
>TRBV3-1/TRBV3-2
ASSQGDSGNTIY
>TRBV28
ASSLFGVPIQY
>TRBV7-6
ASSPDSTNSPLH
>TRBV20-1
SARGDRGN
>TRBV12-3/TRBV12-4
ASSYFRDEKLF
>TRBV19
ASRGAGQPQH
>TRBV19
ASRLGAAGHYQPQH
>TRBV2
ASTMGQGGQPQH
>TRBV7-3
ASSFPGREQF
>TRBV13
ASSTGTSGFVTYNEQF
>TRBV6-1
ASSDMDSSYEQY
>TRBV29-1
SVVKGDRGPNEQF
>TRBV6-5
ASSYFTGLVYEQY
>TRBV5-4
ASSLGLGRGMVGEQY
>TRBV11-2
ASSFRRTGNTIY
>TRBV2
ASSDHRDRVQETQY
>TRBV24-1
ATTFTGGTSQETQY
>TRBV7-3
ASSRYSYNEQF
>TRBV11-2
ASSLAGGYYEQY
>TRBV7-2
ASSPQTGYSNQPQH
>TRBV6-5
ASRRAVGTEAF
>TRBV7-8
ASNIITSNGQF
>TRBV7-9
ASSLGQGAYEQY
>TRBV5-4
ASSEGSGLGGAVPQPQH
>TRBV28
ASSYPGARTGELF
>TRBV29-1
SVPLDAHGTQY
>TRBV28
ASSLVGQNYGYT
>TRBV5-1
ASSLVTSGSDEQY
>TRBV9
ASSVGGGSYNEQF
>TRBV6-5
ASSYATGSDGYT
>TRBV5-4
ATRQGGGNEQF
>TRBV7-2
ASSSRGRWDEQF
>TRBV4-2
ASSHQLAGNVDEQF
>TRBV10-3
AISESWTAEQY